One and the same sample provided the 21 T cell receptor beta chains below, sequenced in a study of CD8+ T cells in alopecia areata. Extracted RNA was reverse transcribed into cDNA, the sequencing template. The data were produced by immunoSEQ multiplex PCR, yet TCRdb's version contains in-frame clones alone and is incomplete. The table includes 150,000 to 200,000 clones, under 80% detected once. The sample's treatment: oral pan-JAK inhibitor, 5-10 mg twice daily. The sample in question was CD4+ T cells sorted from blood, obtained around week 50, from a patient treated with tofacitinib. All receptors derive from a human donor with alopecia areata.

This sequence joins TRBV2 and TRBJ2-2, with D maybe TRBD2 (5 bases). Deletions cut 6 bases from V and 3 bases from J, with 11 bases between. CDR3 length: 14 residues. The germline CDR1 and CDR2 sequences are SNHLY and FYNNEI. Written as DNA, the CDR3 is TGTGCCAGCAGATTATCGGAGGACACCGGGGAGCTGTTTTTT. Translating it yields CASRLSEDTGELFF.

The V and J genes are TRBV7-8 and TRBJ2-1; 7 bases fit TRBD1. CDR1 and CDR2 (germline): SGHVS, FQNEAQ. The V segment lost 5 bases and the J segment 7 bases; nucleotides outside the gene matches: 11. The CDR3 has 15 amino acids. The CDR3 is CASSLQGLPSNEQFF. The CDR3 nucleotides read TGTGCCAGCAGCCTACAGGGGCTTCCGAGTAATGAGCAGTTCTTC.

The CDR3 region has the DNA TGTGCCAGCAAGGGAGAGGCGGCATACACTGAAGCTTTCTTT. It encodes CASKGEAAYTEAFF. The chain employs TRBV10-3 and TRBJ1-1; D not certain. The germline CDR1 and CDR2 sequences are ENHRY and SYGVKD. The CDR3 extends over 14 amino acids. Trimming left V 10 bases short and J 3 bases short, with 18 bases between.

This chain links TRBV5-6 with TRBJ2-2; the D is unclear. The germline V and J ends were trimmed by 4 bases and 5 bases, with 12 bases remaining between them. This CDR3 is 14 amino acids long. CDR1 and CDR2 from the germline V gene are SGHDT and YYEEEE. CDR3 region: CASSRSGATGELFF. CDR3 in DNA: TGTGCCAGCAGCAGGTCGGGTGCGACCGGGGAGCTGTTTTTT.

The chain combines TRBV27 with TRBJ1-5; possibly TRBD1 for D (6 bases). CDR3 length: 15 residues. Germline loops: CDR1 MNHEY, CDR2 SMNVEV (reference sequence). V was trimmed by 6 bases and J by 2 bases, leaving 14 bases between them. CDR3 sequence: CASSNRDWGNQPQHF. CDR3 sequence (DNA): TGTGCCAGCAGCAACAGGGATTGGGGCAATCAGCCCCAGCATTTT.

Comments on this clone: The sample has other DNA sequences that encode this CDR3 too. The V call is TRBV29-1, the J call TRBJ1-4; D not certain. The CDR3 totals 13 residues. Per germline, CDR1 SQVTM and CDR2 ANQGSEA. The V gene lost 4 bases and the J gene lost 3 bases, with 9 bases spanning the gap. In nucleotides, the CDR3 is TGCAGCGTTGGCGGAAGGGCTAATGAAAAACTGTTTTTT. As protein: CSVGGRANEKLFF.

The chain uses TRBV29-1 and TRBJ1-2; D ambiguous. Germline CDR1 SQVTM, CDR2 ANQGSEA. V was shortened by 1 base and J by 2 bases, with 11 bases between the two germline ends. The CDR3 is made up of 14 amino acids. In DNA, the CDR3 is TGCAGCGTTGAAGGAGGTACAGTGAACTATGGCTACACCTTC. Its protein is CSVEGGTVNYGYTF.

This clone was detected once. This rearrangement joins TRBV2 to TRBJ2-1, with 7 bases lining up with TRBD2. This CDR3 comprises 15 residues. Germline assignment: CDR1 SNHLY and CDR2 FYNNEI. The V segment lost 8 bases and the J segment 12 bases; nucleotides outside the gene matches: 19. Here the CDR3 DNA reads TGTGCCAGCTCCGGAACTAGCGCCCTCCCGGGACGGCAGTTCTTC. Its translation: CASSGTSALPGRQFF.

This chain joins TRBV4-2 and TRBJ1-2, with D maybe TRBD1 (6 bases). Trimming removed 0 bases from V and 7 bases from J, with 18 bases in between. Germline V CDR1 and CDR2: LGHNA, YNFKEQ. The CDR3 is made up of 16 amino acids. The CDR3 spells CASSQEASSRGTGYTF. The CDR3 DNA is TGTGCCAGCAGCCAAGAGGCCAGTTCCAGGGGTACTGGCTACACCTTC.

The chain is built from TRBV7-2 and TRBJ1-1; 9 bases match TRBD1. The CDR3 is made up of 14 amino acids. Germline V CDR1 and CDR2: SGHTA, FQGNSA. Germline trimming cut 6 bases from V and 10 bases from J; bases unmatched to any gene: 12. The CDR3 region is CASSFSNPGQGAFF. The CDR3 bases are TGTGCCAGCAGTTTTTCCAACCCGGGACAGGGAGCTTTCTTT.

This clone appeared a few times. The rearrangement joins TRBV7-9 to TRBJ1-5; D not resolved. CDR1 and CDR2 (germline): SEHNR, FQNEAQ (reference sequence). The CDR3 length is 12 residues. V dropped 1 base and J dropped 7 bases, with 5 bases sitting between them. Here the CDR3 reads CASSLDLQPQHF. The CDR3 DNA reads TGTGCCAGCAGCTTAGACTTACAGCCCCAGCATTTT.

This chain links TRBV29-1 with TRBJ1-4; maybe TRBD1 (6 bases). Germline values: CDR1 SQVTM, CDR2 ANQGSEA. V lost 6 bases and J 3 bases, leaving 11 bases between the germline ends. The CDR3 covers 13 residues. The CDR3 DNA reads TGCAGCGTGCAGGGGCTGGCTAATGAAAAACTGTTTTTT. Amino acid sequence: CSVQGLANEKLFF.

The chain has TRBV28 and TRBJ2-3, with 8 bases identical to TRBD1. The CDR3 loop spans 15 amino acids. Trimming cost V 5 bases and J 1 base; bases outside gene matches: 5. Germline CDR1 and CDR2: MDHEN and SYDVKM. The CDR3 region has the DNA TGTGCCAGCAGTCTACCAGGGGGCGGCACAGATACGCAGTATTTT. Translation: CASSLPGGGTDTQYF.

The CDR3: CSVERPNYGYTF. CDR3 nucleotides: TGCAGCGTTGAGCGGCCTAACTATGGCTACACCTTC. The rearrangement uses TRBV29-1 and TRBJ1-2; no clear D gene. In germline, CDR1 is SQVTM, CDR2 ANQGSEA. Between the trimmed V and J ends, which lost 3 bases and 0 bases, there was a span of 5 bases. The CDR3 is made up of 12 amino acids.

The chain has TRBV30 and TRBJ2-1, with TRBD1 matching over 9 bases. With 5 bases clipped from V and 4 bases from J, the junction kept 6 bases outside the gene matches. CDR1 is GTSNPN, CDR2 SVGIG, per germline (reference sequence). This CDR3 has 14 residues. CDR3 amino acids: CAWATGTGYNEQFF. The DNA of the CDR3 is TGTGCCTGGGCTACCGGGACAGGGTACAATGAGCAGTTCTTC.

The gene calls are TRBV6-1 and TRBJ1-5; D unclear. V was clipped by 1 base and J by 1 base, with 2 bases between them. Looked up from germline, CDR1 is MNHNS and CDR2 is SASEGT. This CDR3 comprises 13 residues. The CDR3 DNA sequence: TGTGCCAGCAGTGAAGGGAGCAATCAGCCCCAGCATTTT. Translated, it gives CASSEGSNQPQHF.

This clone was counted between two and nine times. CDR3 DNA sequence: TGCAGCGTTGGCCGGACTAGCGGGGTCACCGGGGAGCTGTTTTTT. It encodes CSVGRTSGVTGELFF. The chain uses TRBV29-1 and TRBJ2-2; TRBD2 matches at 12 bases. Germline-derived CDR1 and CDR2 are SQVTM and ANQGSEA. With V trimmed by 4 bases and J by 4 bases, 4 bases remained unmatched. The CDR3 contains 15 residues.

The gene calls are TRBV29-1 and TRBJ2-3; D perhaps matches TRBD2 (6 bases). The CDR3 spans 13 residues. Germline lookup yields CDR1 SQVTM and CDR2 ANQGSEA. V lost 4 bases to trimming and J lost 2 bases, with 10 bases between them. CDR3 in DNA: TGCAGCGTTGGGACTATACTCACAGATACGCAGTATTTT. Its translation is CSVGTILTDTQYF.

The chain employs TRBV2 and TRBJ2-2; weak D call: TRBD1 (5 bases). The CDR3 runs to 12 residues. Germline V lookup: CDR1 SNHLY, CDR2 FYNNEI. The V gene lost 6 bases and the J gene lost 7 bases, with 9 bases spanning the gap. CDR3 protein: CASREQDGELFF. CDR3 sequence (DNA): TGTGCCAGCAGAGAACAGGACGGGGAGCTGTTTTTT. Together with reference TRBV2 and TRBJ2-2, the CDR3 gives the full variable domain: EPEVTQTPSHQVTQMGQEVILRCVPISNHLYFYWYRQILGQKVEFLVSFYNNEISEKSEIFDDQFSVERPDGSNFTLKIRSTKLEDSAMYFCASREQDGELFFGEGSRLTVL.

The rearrangement joins TRBV7-3 to TRBJ2-7; a weak D match, TRBD2 (5 bases). The CDR3 runs to 15 residues. CDR1 SGHTA and CDR2 FQGTGA come from the germline V gene. The V end was cut by 5 bases, the J end by 5 bases, with 19 bases between. The CDR3 reads CASSLSVGRGNEQYF. The CDR3 DNA follows: TGTGCCAGCAGCCTTAGCGTGGGTCGGGGAAACGAGCAGTACTTC.

The chain uses TRBV25-1 and TRBJ1-5, with D uncertain. The ends were cut back, 4 bases at V and 1 base at J, with 2 bases in the middle. CDR1 and CDR2 (germline): MGHDK, SYGVNS. The CDR3 is made up of 12 amino acids. CDR3 region: CASSASNQPQHF. As DNA, the CDR3 is TGTGCCAGCAGTGCAAGCAATCAGCCCCAGCATTTT.